The rows below give T cell receptor beta chains drawn from one sample of a study of beta chain features in type 1 diabetes. Sequenced by immunoSEQ multiplex PCR; TCRdb stores in-frame clones only, minus some. The data contain roughly 450,000 clones, over 9.5% of them singletons. Material: naive CD4+ T cells from blood. The receptors were gathered from a woman aged 18-29 years in good health. Both conserved end residues are part of each CDR3. The order of the fields is D gene, V gene, J gene, clone size, CDR3 protein, CDR3 DNA. A D gene is named only where the DNA matches it firmly. Where a row states a size, it is once, few, many or the class of an expanded clone; other rows omit it.

TRBD1	TRBV13	TRBJ1-4	few	CASSLQKTPGTGNEKLFF	TGTGCCAGCAGCCTTCAAAAGACCCCCGGGACAGGGAATGAAAAACTGTTTTTT
.	TRBV9	TRBJ1-5	.	CASSVDLGNQPQHF	TGTGCCAGCAGCGTAGATCTGGGAAATCAGCCCCAGCATTTT
.	TRBV6-5	TRBJ2-2	few	CASTRGANTGELFF	TGTGCCAGCACTCGAGGGGCTAACACCGGGGAGCTGTTTTTT
TRBD1	TRBV29-1	TRBJ2-1	.	CSVRQGRDNEQFF	TGCAGCGTTCGACAGGGGCGGGACAATGAGCAGTTCTTC
TRBD1	TRBV7-9	TRBJ2-3	.	CASSLRDRANTQYF	TGTGCCAGCAGCTTAAGGGACAGGGCCAATACGCAGTATTTT
TRBD1	TRBV5-6	TRBJ1-6	.	CASSLGQGGSPLHF	TGTGCCAGCAGCTTAGGACAGGGGGGATCACCCCTCCACTTT
.	TRBV2	TRBJ2-3	.	CASRARAQTDTQYF	TGTGCCAGCAGGGCCAGGGCCCAAACAGATACGCAGTATTTT
TRBD2	TRBV15	TRBJ2-1	.	CATSSRGRGLAGPLRYNEQFF	TGTGCCACCAGCTCCAGAGGTCGGGGGCTAGCGGGACCGCTCCGATACAATGAGCAGTTCTTC
.	TRBV4-1	TRBJ2-3	few	CASSNSGPGDTQYF	TGCGCCAGCAGCAATAGTGGGCCGGGAGATACGCAGTATTTT
TRBD1	TRBV9	TRBJ2-1	few	CASSVQGAYNEQFF	TGTGCCAGCAGCGTACAGGGGGCATACAATGAGCAGTTCTTC
TRBD1	TRBV29-1	TRBJ1-2	.	CSVGQGYGYTF	TGCAGCGTTGGACAGGGCTATGGCTACACCTTC
TRBD1	TRBV7-2	TRBJ2-5	few	CASSLNRGNQETQYF	TGTGCCAGCAGCTTAAACAGGGGGAACCAAGAGACCCAGTACTTC
TRBD2	TRBV7-2	TRBJ2-3	.	CASSFGGANTDTQYF	TGTGCCAGCAGCTTCGGGGGGGCCAACACAGATACGCAGTATTTT
TRBD1	TRBV7-2	TRBJ1-4	.	CASSLDRGRNEKLFF	TGTGCCAGCAGCCTCGACAGGGGGCGGAATGAAAAACTGTTTTTT
TRBD2	TRBV7-3	TRBJ2-1	few	CASSLAGGAYNEQFF	TGTGCCAGCAGTCTAGCGGGAGGTGCCTACAATGAGCAGTTCTTC
.	TRBV11-2	TRBJ2-1	.	CASSLTGWVSEQFF	TGTGCCAGCAGCTTGACCGGCTGGGTTAGTGAGCAGTTCTTC
.	TRBV4-2	TRBJ1-2	.	CASSHPAVEIYGYTF	TGTGCCAGCAGCCACCCTGCGGTGGAAATCTATGGCTACACCTTC
TRBD2	TRBV28	TRBJ2-1	.	CASNVLAGNYNEQFF	TGTGCCAGCAATGTACTAGCGGGGAACTACAATGAGCAGTTCTTC
.	TRBV10-3	TRBJ2-2	few	CASAGSGELFF	TGTGCCAGCGCAGGGTCCGGGGAGCTGTTTTTT
.	TRBV30	TRBJ1-1	.	CAWSVEGKAFF	TGTGCCTGGAGTGTCGAGGGTAAAGCTTTCTTT